This T cell receptor (beta chain) came from a study of T cell repertoires in cytomegalovirus infection. At the level of the study: CMV infection plus the matching HLA type was flagged by public TCR beta signatures. Findings and caveats of the study: Ex vivo, HLA-C-restricted CMV-specific TCR beta clonotypes prevailed over the rest of the response.

Points on this clonotype: The antigen is unknown.

Using its own MiXCR run on the reads, TCRdb lists one record per CDR3 protein. The table lists fewer than 250,000 distinct CDR3 sequences, more than 9% of them singletons. The CDR3 loop spans 13 amino acids. The V end lost 5 bases, the J end lost 1 base, and 7 bases lay between the germline ends. Germline assignment: CDR1 SGHTA and CDR2 FQGTGA. V is TRBV7-3 and J is TRBJ2-3; D is uncertain. The TCR originated in a human donor in good health (CMV status not recorded). Some clones in this sample may be carry-over from other donors' samples. Material for sequencing was PBMCs. CDR3 region: CASSTARTDTQYF. The CDR3 DNA follows: TGTGCCAGCAGCACAGCCCGCACAGATACGCAGTATTTT.